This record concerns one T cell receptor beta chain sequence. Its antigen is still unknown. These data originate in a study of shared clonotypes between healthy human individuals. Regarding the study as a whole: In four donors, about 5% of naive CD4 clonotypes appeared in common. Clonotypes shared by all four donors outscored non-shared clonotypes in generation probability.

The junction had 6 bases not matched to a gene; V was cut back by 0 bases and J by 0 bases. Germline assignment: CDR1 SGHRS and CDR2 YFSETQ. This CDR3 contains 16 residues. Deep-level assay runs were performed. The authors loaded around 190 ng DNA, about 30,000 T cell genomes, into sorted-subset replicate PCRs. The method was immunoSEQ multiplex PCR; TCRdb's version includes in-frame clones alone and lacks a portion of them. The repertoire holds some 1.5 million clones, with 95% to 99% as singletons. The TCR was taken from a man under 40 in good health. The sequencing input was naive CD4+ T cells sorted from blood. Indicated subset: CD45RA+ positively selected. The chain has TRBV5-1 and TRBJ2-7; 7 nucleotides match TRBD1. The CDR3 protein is CASSLAPTGISYEQYF. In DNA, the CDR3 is TGCGCCAGCAGCTTGGCTCCGACAGGGATCTCCTACGAGCAGTACTTC.